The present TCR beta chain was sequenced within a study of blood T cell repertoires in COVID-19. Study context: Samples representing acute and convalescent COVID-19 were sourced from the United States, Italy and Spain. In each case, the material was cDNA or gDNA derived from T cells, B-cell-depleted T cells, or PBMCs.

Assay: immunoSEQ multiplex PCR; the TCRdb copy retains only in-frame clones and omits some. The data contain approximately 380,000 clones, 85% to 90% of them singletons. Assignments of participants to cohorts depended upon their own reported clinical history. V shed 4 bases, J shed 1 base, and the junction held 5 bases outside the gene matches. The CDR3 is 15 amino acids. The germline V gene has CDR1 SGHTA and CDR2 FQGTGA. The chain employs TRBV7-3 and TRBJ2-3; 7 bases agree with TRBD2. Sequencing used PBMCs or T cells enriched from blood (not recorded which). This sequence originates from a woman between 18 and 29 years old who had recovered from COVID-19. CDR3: CASSSITSGTDTQYF. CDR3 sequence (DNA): TGTGCCAGCAGCTCTATCACTAGCGGCACAGATACGCAGTATTTT.